The 12 T cell receptor beta chains in this list originate from one sample, sequenced in a study of cytomegalovirus exposure and HLA in healthy donors. The PCR used 60 Vbeta and 13 Jbeta primers. Profiled with immunoSEQ multiplex PCR; TCRdb holds only in-frame clones, not every one. The data hold some 150,000 clones, with 70% to 85% observed a single time. Sequenced: PBMCs. The source of these receptors is a young man in good health and CMV-seropositive.

This clone was observed once. This chain connects TRBV7-9 to TRBJ2-7, with 12 bases identical to TRBD1. Germline V gene data show CDR1 as SEHNR and CDR2 as FQNEAQ (reference sequence). Trimming removed 3 bases from V and 5 bases from J; junction bases left unmatched: 5. This CDR3 is 15 amino acids long. CDR3 residues: CASSLGTGGFNEQYF. In DNA form, the CDR3 reads TGTGCCAGCAGCTTGGGGACAGGGGGCTTCAACGAGCAGTACTTC.

This clone was counted a few times. This chain links TRBV6-4 with TRBJ2-3; tentatively, D is TRBD1 (6 bases). The CDR3 is 15 amino acids. Germline CDR1 and CDR2: MRHNA and SNTAGT. V lost 3 bases, J lost 3 bases, and 13 bases lay in between. CDR3 DNA sequence: TGTGCCAGCAGTGAGGGGGCTTTCGAAACAGATACGCAGTATTTT. Translating it yields CASSEGAFETDTQYF.

The V call is TRBV5-1, the J call TRBJ2-2, with 10 bases that match TRBD2. V gave up 4 bases and J gave up 6 bases; unmatched junction bases: 12. This CDR3 comprises 17 residues. Germline CDR1 reads SGHRS; CDR2 reads YFSETQ. The CDR3 here is CASSISAGGPGSGELFF. The CDR3 DNA reads TGCGCCAGCAGCATCTCAGCGGGGGGGCCCGGATCCGGGGAGCTGTTTTTT.

This chain joins TRBV9 and TRBJ1-4, with TRBD1 identical over 9 bases. V dropped 2 bases and J dropped 7; count of bases not matched to a gene: 9. Germline loops: CDR1 SGDLS, CDR2 YYNGEE. The CDR3 length is 16 residues. The CDR3 coding sequence is TGTGCCAGCAGCGTGGGGACAGGGTGGCAAAGTGAAAAACTGTTTTTT. Its translation: CASSVGTGWQSEKLFF.

This sequence joins TRBV30 and TRBJ1-1; the D gene is possibly TRBD1 (6 bases). CDR3 length: 15 residues. The germline CDR1 and CDR2 sequences are GTSNPN and SVGIG (reference sequence). V gave up 0 bases and J gave up 3 bases, with 14 bases separating them. The DNA for the CDR3 is TGTGCCTGGAGTGTACCGGGGGGGCCGGACACTGAAGCTTTCTTT. Protein sequence: CAWSVPGGPDTEAFF.

The rearrangement links TRBV28 to TRBJ1-2; a possible D gene is TRBD1 (5 bases). Germline CDR1 MDHEN, CDR2 SYDVKM. This CDR3 is built from 15 residues. V lost 3 bases to trimming and J lost 5 bases, with 16 bases between them. CDR3 amino acids: CASSFPGGERYGYTF. The CDR3 bases are TGTGCCAGCAGTTTCCCCGGAGGGGAGAGGTATGGCTACACCTTC.

Here the CDR3 DNA reads TGTGCCACGAACAAGGGACTAGCGGGGGAACCGGGTAGCAATGAGCAGTTCTTC. Its translation: CATNKGLAGEPGSNEQFF. The rearrangement links TRBV2 to TRBJ2-1; the match to TRBD2 covers 14 bases. This CDR3 has 18 amino acids. The germline gives CDR1 SNHLY, CDR2 FYNNEI. The V segment lost 10 bases and the J segment 6 bases; nucleotides outside the gene matches: 17.

The chain recombines TRBV5-8 with TRBJ2-6; D ambiguous. Per germline, CDR1 SGHTS and CDR2 YDEGEE. With 4 bases removed from V and 0 bases from J, the gap between germline ends came to 11 bases. This CDR3 is 16 amino acids long. Here the CDR3 DNA reads TGTGCCAGCAGCCCCCCGTGGAGCTCTGGGGCCAACGTCCTGACTTTC. It encodes CASSPPWSSGANVLTF.

This chain links TRBV5-1 with TRBJ1-6; 8 positions match TRBD1. V was pared by 2 bases and J by 7 bases, with 5 bases of the junction left unmatched. Germline-derived CDR1 and CDR2 are SGHRS and YFSETQ. This CDR3 contains 15 residues. The DNA of the CDR3 is TGCGCCAGCAGCTTAGGGACAGGACCGAATTCACCCCTCCACTTT. Protein sequence: CASSLGTGPNSPLHF. The variable domain in full, with the rest retrieved from reference TRBV5-1 and TRBJ1-6, is KAGVTQTPRYLIKTRGQQVTLSCSPISGHRSVSWYQQTPGQGLQFLFEYFSETQRNKGNFPGRFSGRQFSNSRSEMNVSTLELGDSALYLCASSLGTGPNSPLHFGNGTRLTVT.

The V gene is TRBV7-9, the J gene TRBJ2-7; 7 nucleotides match TRBD1. V trimming: 5 bases; J trimming: 7 bases; junction bases outside the gene matches: 5. CDR1 and CDR2 (germline): SEHNR, FQNEAQ (reference sequence). This CDR3 comprises 12 residues. The CDR3 coding sequence is TGTGCCAGCAGCCCAGAGACAGGGGAGCAGTACTTC. Its translation is CASSPETGEQYF.

This clone was detected only once. The chain couples TRBV11-2 to TRBJ2-7; 8 positions match TRBD1. Trimming at V came to 5 bases and at J to 11 bases, leaving 11 bases not matched to a gene. The CDR3 is 13 amino acids. CDR1 and CDR2 from the germline V gene are SGHAT and FQNNGV. The CDR3 spells CASSVGTGYKEYF. Here the CDR3 DNA reads TGTGCCAGCAGCGTGGGGACAGGCTATAAGGAGTACTTC.

This sequence joins TRBV15 and TRBJ2-1, with 8 bases lining up with TRBD1. The CDR3 contains 15 residues. Germline lookup yields CDR1 LNHNV and CDR2 YYDKDF (reference sequence). The ends lost 0 bases at V and 6 bases at J; junction bases unmatched: 4. The CDR3 reads CATSREQGVPNEQFF. The DNA of the CDR3 is TGTGCCACCAGCAGAGAACAGGGGGTTCCCAATGAGCAGTTCTTC.